These 8 T cell receptor beta chains came from one sample sequenced in a study of T cells in Graves' hyperthyroidism and ophthalmopathy. Researchers took RNA transcripts and amplified the TCR beta CDR3 regions from them. HTBI primers were employed in a first-round RT-PCR of the TCR CDR3. TCRdb reprocessed the multiplex PCR reads via MiXCR and lists one record per CDR3 protein. The table shows fewer than 450,000 distinct CDR3 sequences, with about 18% occurring only once. What was sequenced was blood. The receptors derive from a woman aged 30 to 39 with Graves' hyperthyroidism that later progressed to Graves' ophthalmopathy.

This clonotype was recorded many times. The chain employs TRBV12-3 or TRBV12-4 and TRBJ1-1; D possibly corresponds to TRBD1 (5 bases). This CDR3 is 17 amino acids long. Deletions cut 5 bases from V and 0 bases from J, with 19 bases between. Here the CDR3 reads CASSPDRGWTMNTEAFF. The CDR3 nucleotides read TGTGCCAGCAGTCCAGACAGAGGGTGGACCATGAACACTGAAGCTTTCTTT.

This clonotype was detected only a few times. This sequence joins TRBV20-1 and TRBJ1-4; 9 positions match TRBD1. CDR1 is DFQATT, CDR2 SNEGSKA, per germline (reference sequence). The V gene end was trimmed by 6 bases and the J gene end by 5 bases; junction bases not matched to a gene: 10. This CDR3 contains 15 residues. CDR3 loop: CSALGRDRVNEKLFF. In nucleotides, the CDR3 is TGCAGTGCGTTAGGACGGGACAGGGTAAATGAAAAACTGTTTTTT.

Many counts were recorded for this clonotype. The chain uses TRBV5-1 and TRBJ2-3, with a possible D match to TRBD2 (6 bases). The CDR3 extends over 14 amino acids. Germline V gene sequence: CDR1 SGHRS, CDR2 YFSETQ. The ends were cut back, 7 bases at V and 6 bases at J, with 18 bases in the middle. The CDR3 DNA is TGCGCCAGCGGAGGGACTGAACCTCCGGATACGCAGTATTTT. It encodes CASGGTEPPDTQYF.

The chain combines TRBV5-1 with TRBJ2-5; maybe TRBD2 (6 bases). CDR3 size: 14 residues. Germline CDR1 SGHRS, CDR2 YFSETQ. The V gene lost 0 bases and the J gene lost 5 bases, with 11 bases spanning the gap. Written as DNA, the CDR3 is TGCGCCAGCAGCTTGGGATCCCGGGGGGAGACCCAGTACTTC. This translates into CASSLGSRGETQYF.

This clonotype was counted many times. This chain uses TRBV24-1 with TRBJ2-2; TRBD1 matches at 7 bases. This CDR3 has 16 residues. Unmatched junction bases numbered 4, after V lost 1 base and J lost 3 bases. CDR1 KGHDR and CDR2 SFDVKD come from the germline V gene. CDR3 sequence reads: CATSDFEGADTGELFF. The CDR3 DNA reads as TGTGCCACCAGTGATTTTGAGGGGGCGGACACCGGGGAGCTGTTTTTT.

This clonotype was recorded at least ten times. The chain combines TRBV11-2 with TRBJ1-5; no reliable D call. Germline V CDR1 and CDR2: SGHAT, FQNNGV. Deletions cut 2 bases from V and 5 bases from J, with 7 bases between. The CDR3 is 13 amino acids. CDR3 loop: CASSLSGYQPQHF. CDR3 coding DNA: TGTGCCAGCAGCTTATCTGGGTATCAGCCCCAGCATTTT.

This clonotype was found many times. The chain has TRBV9 and TRBJ1-1; 7 nucleotides agree with TRBD1. Germline V gene lookup returns CDR1 SGDLS and CDR2 YYNGEE. This CDR3 comprises 13 residues. The J segment lost 4 bases and the V segment lost 4 bases, leaving 4 bases of the junction unmatched. CDR3 in DNA: TGTGCCAGCAGCCCAACAGGGGCCACTGAAGCTTTCTTT. This sequence encodes CASSPTGATEAFF.

V and J are TRBV12-3 or TRBV12-4 and TRBJ1-2, with TRBD1 matching over 9 bases. The CDR3 sequence is 16 residues long. V lost 6 bases to trimming and J lost 4 bases; unmatched junction nucleotides: 12. CDR3 residues: CASSGGGTGSVYGYTF. CDR3 DNA: TGTGCCAGCAGCGGAGGGGGGACAGGGAGCGTCTATGGCTACACCTTC.